These T cell receptor beta chains were read from a single sample in a study of shared clonotypes between healthy human individuals. The protocol was immunoSEQ multiplex PCR, while the TCRdb copy is restricted to in-frame clones and leaves out a portion. This table has 2 million to 3 million clones, over 85% appearing once. Sequencing input: naive CD4+ T cells from PBMCs. Receptors originate from a man between 18 and 35 years old in good health. Some clones in this sample may be carry-over from other donors' samples. Each CDR3 is given with its conserved first and last residue. A D gene is named only where the DNA matches it firmly. The listing skips clone size in some rows; elsewhere it reads once, few, many or a size class.

>TRBJ2-1|-|TRBV25-1|TRBD1|14
CASSVGQAHNEQFF
TGTGCCAGCAGTGTGGGACAGGCCCACAATGAGCAGTTCTTC
>TRBJ2-5|-|TRBV2|-|15
CASSTRGGAYETQYF
TGTGCCAGCAGTACCCGAGGGGGGGCGTATGAGACCCAGTACTTC
>TRBJ1-2|-|TRBV27|-|15
CASSLNRGARYGYTF
TGTGCCAGCAGTCTCAACCGGGGCGCGCGCTATGGCTACACCTTC
>TRBJ2-3|-|TRBV5-1|TRBD1|15
CASSRRTGTTDTQYF
TGCGCCAGCAGCCGAAGGACAGGGACCACAGATACGCAGTATTTT
>TRBJ2-5|-|TRBV6-6|-|12
CASSYSTETQYF
TGTGCCAGCAGTTACTCGACAGAGACCCAGTACTTC
>TRBJ1-2|-|TRBV5-5|TRBD1|19
CASTYQAGQGSSSNYGYTF
TGTGCCAGCACCTATCAGGCAGGACAGGGGAGTTCTTCTAACTATGGCTACACCTTC
>TRBJ2-7|-|TRBV28|TRBD1|16
CASSLGPRTGGYEQYF
TGTGCCAGCAGTTTAGGCCCCCGGACAGGGGGCTACGAGCAGTACTTC
>TRBJ2-2|-|TRBV19|TRBD2|18
CASSIRLAGVKRAGELFF
TGTGCCAGTAGTATAAGGCTAGCGGGAGTAAAACGGGCCGGGGAGCTGTTTTTT
>TRBJ1-2|-|TRBV5-6|-|11
CASSLAGGYTF
TGTGCCAGCAGCTTGGCAGGTGGCTACACCTTC
>TRBJ1-2|-|TRBV4-1|-|13
CASSQDKSTGYTF
TGCGCCAGCAGCCAAGATAAGAGTACGGGCTACACCTTC
>TRBJ2-1|-|TRBV6-5|TRBD1|13
CASRRTGVNEQFF
TGTGCCAGTCGGCGGACAGGGGTCAATGAGCAGTTCTTC
>TRBJ1-2|-|TRBV18|-|15
CASSPPEAALYGYTF
TGTGCCAGCTCACCTCCGGAAGCCGCCCTCTATGGCTACACCTTC
>TRBJ2-1|-|TRBV5-1|-|17
CASSSLHEFYSYNEQFF
TGCGCCAGCAGCTCGCTGCACGAATTCTACTCCTACAATGAGCAGTTCTTC
>TRBJ2-7|-|TRBV29-1|-|15
CSVEDRGSSLGEQYF
TGCAGCGTTGAAGACAGGGGAAGTTCGTTGGGGGAGCAGTACTTC
>TRBJ2-1|-|TRBV11-2|-|16
CASSLEIMPPYNEQFF
TGTGCCAGCAGCTTAGAAATAATGCCCCCCTACAATGAGCAGTTCTTC
>TRBJ2-5|once|TRBV5-1|-|14
CASSLGGNQETQYF
TGCGCCAGCAGCTTGGGGGGGAACCAAGAGACCCAGTACTTC
>TRBJ2-3|-|TRBV6-4|TRBD2|12
CATRDYTDTQYF
TGTGCCACCCGGGACTACACAGATACGCAGTATTTT
>TRBJ2-3|-|TRBV6-5|TRBD1|16
CASSYRPTGGFDTQYF
TGTGCCAGCAGTTACCGTCCCACAGGGGGCTTTGATACGCAGTATTTT
>TRBJ2-1|-|TRBV5-1|TRBD2|16
CASSLPGLAGANEQFF
TGCGCCAGCAGCTTGCCGGGACTAGCGGGAGCGAATGAGCAGTTCTTC
>TRBJ2-7|-|TRBV7-9|-|14
CASSPGRISGEQYF
TGTGCCAGCAGCCCGGGACGGATCTCGGGGGAGCAGTACTTC
>TRBJ2-3|-|TRBV15|-|17
CATSGVPRSLPPDTQYF
TGTGCCACCAGCGGTGTGCCCCGGTCCTTACCCCCAGATACGCAGTATTTT
>TRBJ1-4|-|TRBV25-1|TRBD1|14
CASNPGQGFEKLFF
TGTGCCAGCAATCCGGGACAGGGGTTTGAAAAACTGTTTTTT
>TRBJ2-7|-|TRBV7-8|-|14
CASSFGGTPYEQYF
TGTGCCAGCAGCTTCGGAGGGACGCCCTACGAGCAGTACTTC
>TRBJ1-1|-|TRBV2|-|13
CASRMGVNTEAFF
TGTGCCAGCAGGATGGGGGTGAACACTGAAGCTTTCTTT
>TRBJ2-2|-|TRBV10-2|-|13
CASVGRNTGELFF
TGCGCCAGCGTCGGACGAAACACCGGGGAGCTGTTTTTT
>TRBJ2-5|-|TRBV29-1|TRBD1|12
CSGRTGEETQYF
TGCAGCGGTAGGACAGGGGAAGAGACCCAGTACTTC
>TRBJ1-4|-|TRBV19|TRBD1|14
CATALGTGGEKLFF
TGTGCCACCGCCTTGGGGACAGGCGGTGAAAAACTGTTTTTT